Below, 3 T cell receptor beta chains from the same sample are listed, as sequenced in a study of OX40 agonist ivuxolimab in advanced cancers. The method was immunoSEQ multiplex PCR; TCRdb's version includes in-frame clones alone and lacks a portion of them. Among around 16,000 clones, about 60% were seen once, and the ten largest hold roughly 8.3%. Material: CD4+ or CD8+ T cells sorted from blood, obtained in a trial of the OX40 agonist ivuxolimab. These receptors originate from an adult with an advanced solid tumor such as melanoma, head and neck, liver or kidney cancer.

The chain carries TRBV2 and TRBJ2-6; D uncertain. CDR3 length: 18 amino acids. V lost 2 bases and J lost 0, with 14 bases in between. Germline loops: CDR1 SNHLY, CDR2 FYNNEI. Written as DNA, the CDR3 is TGTGCCAGCAGTGAATACTCTGGAAGATACTCTGGGGCCAACGTCCTGACTTTC. This encodes CASSEYSGRYSGANVLTF.

V and J are TRBV9 and TRBJ1-5; 10 nucleotides agree with TRBD1. Losses at the gene ends were 0 bases for V and 2 bases for J; bases not matched to a gene: 8. The CDR3 spans 18 residues. Germline V gene lookup returns CDR1 SGDLS and CDR2 YYNGEE. For the CDR3, the DNA is TGTGCCAGCAGCGTAGATCTGACAGGGGGCAATGGCAATCAGCCCCAGCATTTT. Residues: CASSVDLTGGNGNQPQHF.

The chain couples TRBV7-8 to TRBJ2-1; 12 nucleotides agree with TRBD2. The CDR3 covers 17 residues. Germline trimming cut 0 bases from V and 8 bases from J; bases unmatched to any gene: 8. Germline V lookup: CDR1 SGHVS, CDR2 FQNEAQ. The CDR3 DNA reads as TGTGCCAGCAGCTTAGCGCGGGCTAGCGGGGGGGCGGATGAGCAGTTCTTC. Its protein is CASSLARASGGADEQFF. Combining the CDR3 with reference TRBV7-8 and TRBJ2-1 gives the whole variable domain GAGVSQSPRYKVAKRGQDVALRCDPISGHVSLFWYQQALGQGPEFLTYFQNEAQLDKSGLPSDRFFAERPEGSVSTLKIQRTQQEDSAVYLCASSLARASGGADEQFFGPGTRLTVL.